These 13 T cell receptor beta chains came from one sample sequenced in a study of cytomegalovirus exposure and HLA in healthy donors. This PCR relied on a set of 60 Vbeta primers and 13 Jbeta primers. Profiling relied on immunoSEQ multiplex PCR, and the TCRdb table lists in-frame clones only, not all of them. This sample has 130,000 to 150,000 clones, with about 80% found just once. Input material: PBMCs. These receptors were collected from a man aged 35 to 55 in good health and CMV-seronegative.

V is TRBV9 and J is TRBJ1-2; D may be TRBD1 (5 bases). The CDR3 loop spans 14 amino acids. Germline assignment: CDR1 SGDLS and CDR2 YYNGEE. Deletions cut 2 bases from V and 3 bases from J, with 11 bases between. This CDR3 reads CASSVRGEDYGYTF. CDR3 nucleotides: TGTGCCAGCAGCGTGCGGGGGGAAGACTATGGCTACACCTTC.

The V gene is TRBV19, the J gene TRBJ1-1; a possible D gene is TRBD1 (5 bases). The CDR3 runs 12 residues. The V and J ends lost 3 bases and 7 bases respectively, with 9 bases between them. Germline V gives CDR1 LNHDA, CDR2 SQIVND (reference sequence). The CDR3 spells CASSIKGYEAFF. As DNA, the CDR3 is TGTGCCAGTAGTATTAAGGGGTATGAAGCTTTCTTT.

This CDR3 is CASSDASGGPRVAQYF. As DNA, the CDR3 is TGTGCCAGCAGTGACGCTAGCGGGGGGCCCCGGGTGGCCCAGTACTTC. The chain uses TRBV2 and TRBJ2-5; 11 nucleotides agree with TRBD2. This CDR3 contains 16 residues. J gave up 9 bases and V 3 bases, and 12 bases lay outside the gene matches. The V gene's germline CDR1 is SNHLY and CDR2 FYNNEI.

The CDR3 reads CAISDPGQVSYEQYF. Here the CDR3 DNA reads TGTGCCATCAGTGACCCGGGACAGGTCTCCTACGAGCAGTACTTC. This chain joins TRBV10-3 and TRBJ2-7; 8 bases agree with TRBD1. The CDR3 is made up of 15 amino acids. Germline CDR1 is ENHRY and CDR2 is SYGVKD. The V gene end was trimmed by 3 bases and the J gene end by 0 bases; junction bases not matched to a gene: 4.

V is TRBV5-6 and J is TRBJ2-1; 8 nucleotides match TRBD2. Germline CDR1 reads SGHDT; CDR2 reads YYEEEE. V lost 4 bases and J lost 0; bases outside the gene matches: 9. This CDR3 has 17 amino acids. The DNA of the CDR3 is TGTGCCAGCAGCCTCCGACTAGCGACGCTCTCCTACAATGAGCAGTTCTTC. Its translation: CASSLRLATLSYNEQFF.

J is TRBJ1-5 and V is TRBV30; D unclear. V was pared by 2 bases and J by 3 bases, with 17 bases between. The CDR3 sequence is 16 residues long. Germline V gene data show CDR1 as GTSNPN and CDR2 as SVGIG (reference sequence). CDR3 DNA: TGTGCCTGGAGTCTCCCCGCCAGTACCCTCAATCAGCCCCAGCATTTT. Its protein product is CAWSLPASTLNQPQHF.

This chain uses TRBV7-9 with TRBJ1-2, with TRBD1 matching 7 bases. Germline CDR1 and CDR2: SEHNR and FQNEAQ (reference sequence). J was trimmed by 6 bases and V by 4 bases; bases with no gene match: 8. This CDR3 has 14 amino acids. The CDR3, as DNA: TGTGCCAGCAGCTCTCCCGACAGGGAACATGGCTACACCTTC. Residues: CASSSPDREHGYTF.

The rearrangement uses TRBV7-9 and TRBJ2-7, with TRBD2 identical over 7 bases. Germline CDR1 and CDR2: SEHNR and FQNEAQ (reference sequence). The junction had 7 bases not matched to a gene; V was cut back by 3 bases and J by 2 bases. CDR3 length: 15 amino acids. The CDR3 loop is CASSFTGGFPYEQYF. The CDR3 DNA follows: TGTGCCAGCAGCTTCACCGGGGGGTTTCCCTACGAGCAGTACTTC.

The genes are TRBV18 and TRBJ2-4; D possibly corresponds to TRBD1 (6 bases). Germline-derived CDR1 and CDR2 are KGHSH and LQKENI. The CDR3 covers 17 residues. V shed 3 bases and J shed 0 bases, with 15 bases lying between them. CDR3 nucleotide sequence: TGTGCCAGCTCACCCGACAGGACACCCCCAGCCAAAAACATTCAGTACTTC. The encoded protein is CASSPDRTPPAKNIQYF.

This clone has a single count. This CDR3 reads CASRSGTAFSEAFF. Written as DNA, the CDR3 is TGTGCCAGCAGATCCGGGACAGCTTTTTCTGAAGCTTTCTTT. The chain couples TRBV6-5 to TRBJ1-1, with 7 positions matching TRBD1. Per the germline V gene, CDR1 is MNHEY and CDR2 is SVGAGI. This CDR3 contains 14 residues. Unmatched junction bases numbered 10, after V lost 6 bases and J lost 6 bases.

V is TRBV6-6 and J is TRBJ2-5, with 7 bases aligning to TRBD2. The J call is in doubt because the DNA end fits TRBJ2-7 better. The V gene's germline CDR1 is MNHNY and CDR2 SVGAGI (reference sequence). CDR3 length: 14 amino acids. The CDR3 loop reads CASRTSGATYEQYF. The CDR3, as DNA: TGTGCCAGCAGAACGAGCGGGGCCACCTACGAGCAGTACTTC.

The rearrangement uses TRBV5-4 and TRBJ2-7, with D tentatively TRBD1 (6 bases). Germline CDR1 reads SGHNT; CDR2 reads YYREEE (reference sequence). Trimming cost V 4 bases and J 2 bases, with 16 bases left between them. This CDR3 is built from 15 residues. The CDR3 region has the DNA TGTGCCAGCAGCCAATCAGGGGTTCCAACCTACGAGCAGTACTTC. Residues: CASSQSGVPTYEQYF.

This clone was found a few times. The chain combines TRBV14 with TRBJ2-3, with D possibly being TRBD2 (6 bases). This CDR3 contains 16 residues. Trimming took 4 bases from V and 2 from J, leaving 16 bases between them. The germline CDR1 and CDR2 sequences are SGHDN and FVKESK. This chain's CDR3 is CASSRRARDLTDTQYF. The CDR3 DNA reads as TGTGCCAGCAGCCGGAGGGCTAGGGACCTCACAGATACGCAGTATTTT.